This record concerns one TCR beta chain sequence. Its antigen is not identified. The TCRbeta library incorporated unique molecular identifiers. MiXCR, run by TCRdb on the PCR reads, gives a single entry per CDR3 protein. The table shows 500,000 to 750,000 distinct CDR3 sequences, with roughly 13% occurring only once. These data originate in a study of T-cell reconstitution after alpha-beta-depleted transplantation in children. Regarding the study as a whole: It was reported that alpha-beta T cells came from several hundred expanded graft clones (about two months after transplant). T-cell numbers and diversity, one year after transplant, stemmed largely from T cells that were newly produced.

V was cut by 8 bases and J by 2 bases, with 13 bases left in between. Germline assignment: CDR1 GTSNPN and CDR2 SVGIG (reference sequence). The CDR3 is made up of 13 amino acids. This sequence joins TRBV30 and TRBJ2-1; a weak D match, TRBD2 (6 bases). The sequence was obtained from a male patient between 10 and 17 years old who had a stem cell transplant for acute myeloid leukemia, so the T cells may come from the graft donor. The source was PBMCs, mostly from graft donor cells, collected 360 days after TCRalphabeta/CD19-depleted stem cell transplant. The CDR3 DNA follows: TGTGCCGGTCTGGGGGGAGCCTACAATGAGCAGTTCTTC. It is translated as CAGLGGAYNEQFF.